What follows are 23 T cell receptor beta chains derived from one specimen sequenced in a study of CD8 T cells in ankylosing spondylitis. Points from the study as a whole: What appeared characteristic of ankylosing spondylitis blood was a TCR beta motif of 7 or 8 highly homologous variants.

MiXCR, applied by TCRdb to the 5' RACE reads, yields one record per CDR3 protein. The sample holds roughly 370,000 distinct CDR3 sequences, 20% to 25% seen once. These TCRs are of unknown antigen specificity. What was sequenced was blood, either unsorted or a sorted T cell fraction (not recorded which). These receptors were taken from a male donor with ankylosing spondylitis.

This clonotype was counted a few times. The chain recombines TRBV28 with TRBJ2-2; TRBD1 matches at 8 bases. This CDR3 has 15 amino acids. After removal of 5 bases from V and 6 bases from J, the junction contained 8 bases not matched to a gene. Germline CDR1 and CDR2: MDHEN and SYDVKM. CDR3 residues: CASSRRTGMAGELFF. The CDR3 region has the DNA TGTGCCAGCAGTCGTCGGACAGGGATGGCCGGGGAGCTGTTTTTT.

This clonotype was recorded a few times. V usage is TRBV12-3 or TRBV12-4 and J usage is TRBJ1-4, with D unclear. CDR3 length equals 15 residues. V dropped 6 bases and J dropped 0 bases, with 11 bases sitting between them. CDR3 amino acids: CASSFHPATNEKLFF. CDR3 nucleotide sequence: TGTGCCAGCAGCTTCCACCCCGCAACTAATGAAAAACTGTTTTTT.

The V call is TRBV7-9, the J call TRBJ2-7; D possibly uses TRBD1 or TRBD2 (5 bases each). This CDR3 has 15 amino acids. Per germline, CDR1 SEHNR and CDR2 FQNEAQ (reference sequence). V lost 5 bases, J lost 3 bases, and 17 bases lay in between. The CDR3 sequence: CASSALTGGYYEQYF. In DNA form, the CDR3 reads TGTGCCAGCAGCGCCCTGACTGGGGGATACTACGAGCAGTACTTC.

The genes are TRBV5-1 and TRBJ2-3, with D unclear. This CDR3 has 12 amino acids. Germline V lookup: CDR1 SGHRS, CDR2 YFSETQ. The germline V and J ends were trimmed by 6 bases and 5 bases, with 10 bases remaining between them. The CDR3 here is CASKGARDTQYF. The CDR3 DNA reads TGCGCCAGCAAAGGTGCTAGAGATACGCAGTATTTT. The whole variable domain, remainder taken from reference TRBV5-1 and TRBJ2-3, is KAGVTQTPRYLIKTRGQQVTLSCSPISGHRSVSWYQQTPGQGLQFLFEYFSETQRNKGNFPGRFSGRQFSNSRSEMNVSTLELGDSALYLCASKGARDTQYFGPGTRLTVL.

This clonotype was picked up a small number of times. V is TRBV3-1 and J is TRBJ2-3, with 11 bases fitting TRBD2. After removal of 4 bases from V and 4 bases from J, the junction contained 10 bases not matched to a gene. The CDR3 extends over 17 amino acids. CDR1 LGHDT and CDR2 YNNKEL come from the germline V gene (reference sequence). Written as DNA, the CDR3 is TGTGCCAGCAGCCTACGGATAGCGGGAGGGAGGGCAGATACGCAGTATTTT. Translated: CASSLRIAGGRADTQYF.

This clonotype was detected only a few times. V gene TRBV5-1 combines with J gene TRBJ2-1, with 11 bases lining up with TRBD2. CDR1 and CDR2 (germline): SGHRS, YFSETQ. The CDR3 is 17 residues long. V trimming: 0 bases; J trimming: 4 bases; junction bases outside the gene matches: 6. The CDR3 loop reads CASSLVSGTSGYNEQFF. The CDR3 DNA is TGCGCCAGCAGCTTGGTGTCCGGGACTAGCGGATACAATGAGCAGTTCTTC.

This clonotype showed up just a few times. The J gene is TRBJ2-5, the V gene TRBV3-1, with 9 positions matching TRBD1. Germline CDR1 LGHDT, CDR2 YNNKEL (reference sequence). V lost 6 bases, J lost 5 bases, and 4 bases stayed unmatched. The CDR3 runs to 13 residues. CDR3 sequence (DNA): TGTGCCAGCAGACAGGGGGCACGGGAGACCCAGTACTTC. Its translation is CASRQGARETQYF.

This clonotype was seen repeatedly, ten times or more. Here the CDR3 reads CSFEGRGNEQFF. Here the CDR3 DNA reads TGCAGCTTCGAGGGACGGGGGAATGAGCAGTTCTTC. The chain uses TRBV29-1 and TRBJ2-1; D might be TRBD2 (6 bases). The V gene lost 8 bases and the J gene lost 7 bases, with 15 bases spanning the gap. The CDR3 extends over 12 amino acids. The germline CDR1 and CDR2 sequences are SQVTM and ANQGSEA.

This clonotype was found a few times. The V gene is TRBV23-1, the J gene TRBJ2-6; D is unresolved. TRBV23-1 belongs to the ORF category, with a function that is uncertain. V was trimmed by 0 bases and J by 1 base, leaving 7 bases between them. This CDR3 comprises 16 residues. The CDR3 sequence: CASSQSTGSGANVLTF. In DNA form, the CDR3 reads TGCGCCAGCAGTCAATCGACGGGTTCTGGGGCCAACGTCCTGACTTTC.

The J gene is TRBJ2-2, the V gene TRBV28; 14 nucleotides agree with TRBD2. CDR1 MDHEN and CDR2 SYDVKM come from the germline V gene. This CDR3 contains 18 residues. After removal of 6 bases from V and 4 bases from J, the junction contained 10 bases not matched to a gene. The CDR3 region is CASRVGGLAGEGTGELFF. In DNA, the CDR3 is TGTGCCAGCAGAGTTGGGGGACTAGCGGGAGAGGGCACCGGGGAGCTGTTTTTT.

This clonotype was seen only a few times. This CDR3 is CASSPQTKGETQYF. DNA of the CDR3: TGTGCCAGCAGCCCACAGACCAAAGGGGAGACCCAGTACTTC. V and J are TRBV7-9 and TRBJ2-5, with unresolved D. Germline CDR1 reads SEHNR; CDR2 reads FQNEAQ (reference sequence). This CDR3 is 14 amino acids long. Trimming removed 5 bases at V and 5 bases at J, with 15 bases between. Filled out from reference TRBV7-9 and TRBJ2-5, the complete variable domain reads DTGVSQNPRHKITKRGQNVTFRCDPISEHNRLYWYRQTLGQGPEFLTYFQNEAQLEKSRLLSDRFSAERPKGSFSTLEIQRTEQGDSAMYLCASSPQTKGETQYFGPGTRLLVL.

The chain links TRBV25-1 to TRBJ1-1, with D possibly being TRBD1 (5 bases). Trimming left V 4 bases short and J 7 bases short, with 10 bases between. Germline CDR1 is MGHDK and CDR2 is SYGVNS. The CDR3 is 12 amino acids. The CDR3 DNA sequence: TGTGCCAGCAGTGGGTACAGGAGTGAAGCTTTCTTT. Encoded protein: CASSGYRSEAFF.

The chain links TRBV5-1 to TRBJ1-2, with D possibly matching TRBD1 (6 bases). Trimming pared 1 base from V and 4 bases from J, leaving 11 bases between. Germline CDR1 reads SGHRS; CDR2 reads YFSETQ. The CDR3 contains 14 residues. The CDR3 sequence is CASSLTRGSYGYTF. In DNA form, the CDR3 reads TGCGCCAGCAGCTTGACCAGGGGAAGCTATGGCTACACCTTC.

This chain uses TRBV5-5 with TRBJ2-1; tentatively, D is TRBD1 (6 bases). The V end was cut by 5 bases, the J end by 4 bases, with 19 bases between. This CDR3 is 16 amino acids long. Germline V CDR1 and CDR2: SGHKS, YYEKEE (reference sequence). The CDR3 nucleotides read TGTGCCAGCAGTCTAGAGCGGAACAGGGATTACAATGAGCAGTTCTTC. Protein product: CASSLERNRDYNEQFF. Drawing the rest from reference TRBV5-5 and TRBJ2-1, the complete variable domain is DAGVTQSPTHLIKTRGQQVTLRCSPISGHKSVSWYQQVLGQGPQFIFQYYEKEERGRGNFPDRFSARQFPNYSSELNVNALLLGDSALYLCASSLERNRDYNEQFFGPGTRLTVL.

This clonotype was recorded a few times. The chain couples TRBV2 to TRBJ2-3; the match to TRBD2 covers 8 bases. The CDR3 runs to 14 residues. From germline, CDR1 is SNHLY and CDR2 FYNNEI. J gave up 5 bases and V 5 bases, and 6 bases lay outside the gene matches. CDR3 nucleotide sequence: TGTGCCAGCAGTAACGGGAGGGCCATAGATACGCAGTATTTT. This gives the protein CASSNGRAIDTQYF.

The chain recombines TRBV4-3 with TRBJ1-4, with D uncertain. Germline values: CDR1 LGHNA, CDR2 YSLEER. The CDR3 runs to 13 residues. Trimming pared 2 bases from V and 13 bases from J, leaving 14 bases between. CDR3 sequence (DNA): TGCGCCAGCAGCCAACCTCCGGGGAACCCACTGTTTTTT. This gives the protein CASSQPPGNPLFF.

There are a few counts of this clonotype. The V call is TRBV20-1, the J call TRBJ2-1, with D possibly matching TRBD2 (6 bases). The CDR3 has 14 residues. Looked up from germline, CDR1 is DFQATT and CDR2 is SNEGSKA (reference sequence). Trimming stripped 4 bases from V and 0 bases from J, with 10 bases between. The CDR3 DNA reads TGCAGTGCTACCCAGCGGGCCTCCTACAATGAGCAGTTCTTC. Residues: CSATQRASYNEQFF.

The V gene is TRBV9, the J gene TRBJ1-3; no clear D gene. V was trimmed by 0 bases and J by 0 bases, leaving 10 bases between them. In germline, CDR1 is SGDLS, CDR2 YYNGEE. This CDR3 has 16 residues. CDR3 coding DNA: TGTGCCAGCAGCGTAGGGGCTTTGAGCTCTGGAAACACCATATATTTT. Its translation: CASSVGALSSGNTIYF. Together with reference TRBV9 and TRBJ1-3, the CDR3 gives the full variable domain: DSGVTQTPKHLITATGQRVTLRCSPRSGDLSVYWYQQSLDQGLQFLIQYYNGEERAKGNILERFSAQQFPDLHSELNLSSLELGDSALYFCASSVGALSSGNTIYFGEGSWLTVV.

The chain recombines TRBV20-1 with TRBJ2-2; the match to TRBD2 covers 9 bases. This CDR3 is built from 15 residues. V dropped 7 bases and J dropped 7; count of bases not matched to a gene: 13. Per the germline V gene, CDR1 is DFQATT and CDR2 is SNEGSKA (reference sequence). CDR3 bases: TGCAGTGGCAGCCGGGCGGGAGGGCTACGCGGGGAGCTGTTTTTT. Translation: CSGSRAGGLRGELFF.

CDR3 bases: TGCGCCAGCAGCTTAGCAGGGGGTTCTATGAACACTGAAGCTTTCTTT. Amino acids: CASSLAGGSMNTEAFF. The chain uses TRBV5-1 and TRBJ1-1; 7 nucleotides agree with TRBD1. Germline V gives CDR1 SGHRS, CDR2 YFSETQ. The CDR3 contains 16 residues. Trimming cost V 2 bases and J 0 bases; bases outside gene matches: 7.

This chain connects TRBV30 to TRBJ2-7; D could derive from TRBD1 or TRBD2 (5 bases each). The CDR3 is 13 amino acids. The V gene lost 3 bases and the J gene lost 3 bases, with 12 bases spanning the gap. Germline V CDR1 and CDR2: GTSNPN, SVGIG (reference sequence). DNA of the CDR3: TGTGCCTGGAGCCGGGACGGCGACTACGAGCAGTACTTC. Amino acids: CAWSRDGDYEQYF.

The rearrangement uses TRBV15 and TRBJ2-1, with a tentative D call TRBD2 (5 bases). Germline V gene sequence: CDR1 LNHNV, CDR2 YYDKDF (reference sequence). CDR3 size: 13 residues. The V and J ends lost 3 bases and 8 bases respectively, with 11 bases between them. CDR3 amino acids: CATSRRVPDEQFF. In nucleotides, the CDR3 is TGTGCCACCAGCAGGCGGGTCCCAGATGAGCAGTTCTTC. Combining the CDR3 with reference TRBV15 and TRBJ2-1 gives the whole variable domain DAMVIQNPRYQVTQFGKPVTLSCSQTLNHNVMYWYQQKSSQAPKLLFHYYDKDFNNEADTPDNFQSRRPNTSFCFLDIRSPGLGDTAMYLCATSRRVPDEQFFGPGTRLTVL.

This chain joins TRBV24-1 and TRBJ2-3; D perhaps matches TRBD2 (7 bases). Trimming stripped 4 bases from V and 4 bases from J, with 17 bases between. Germline CDR1 is KGHDR and CDR2 is SFDVKD. The CDR3 is 16 residues long. The CDR3 protein is CATSDPRGGPPDTQYF. Here the CDR3 DNA reads TGTGCCACCAGTGACCCCAGGGGAGGGCCCCCAGATACGCAGTATTTT.